Given below is one TCR beta chain in context. Its antigen is unidentified. The trim removed 5 bases at V and 8 bases at J, leaving 11 bases unmatched. The CDR3 length is 17 residues. Germline V gives CDR1 LGHNA, CDR2 YSLEER. Data came from immunoSEQ multiplex PCR; TCRdb stores just in-frame clones and leaves some out. The profile covers some 40,000 clones, with 70% to 80% appearing a single time and approximately 12% taken by the ten largest. These data are taken from a study of OX40 agonist ivuxolimab in advanced cancers. As for the study in general: Ivuxolimab is an agonistic anti-OX40 (CD134) antibody, and patients were treated with it. Dose-escalation patients had hepatocellular carcinoma, melanoma, renal cell or head and neck cancer. Partial responses occurred in Three dose-escalation patients, one with hepatocellular carcinoma and two with cutaneous melanoma.

Study-level points and caveats: Blood T cells, both CD4+ and CD8+, expanded clonally by week 6 at 0.1 to 3.0 mg/kg.

The input for sequencing was CD4+ or CD8+ T cells sorted from blood, taken in a trial of the OX40 agonist ivuxolimab. V usage is TRBV4-3 and J usage is TRBJ2-1, with 14 bases identical to TRBD2. This clonotype originated in an adult with an advanced solid tumor such as melanoma, head and neck, liver or kidney cancer. The CDR3 loop is CASSAGTSGSRTDEQFF. The CDR3 nucleotides read TGCGCCAGCAGCGCGGGGACTAGCGGGAGTCGTACGGATGAGCAGTTCTTC.